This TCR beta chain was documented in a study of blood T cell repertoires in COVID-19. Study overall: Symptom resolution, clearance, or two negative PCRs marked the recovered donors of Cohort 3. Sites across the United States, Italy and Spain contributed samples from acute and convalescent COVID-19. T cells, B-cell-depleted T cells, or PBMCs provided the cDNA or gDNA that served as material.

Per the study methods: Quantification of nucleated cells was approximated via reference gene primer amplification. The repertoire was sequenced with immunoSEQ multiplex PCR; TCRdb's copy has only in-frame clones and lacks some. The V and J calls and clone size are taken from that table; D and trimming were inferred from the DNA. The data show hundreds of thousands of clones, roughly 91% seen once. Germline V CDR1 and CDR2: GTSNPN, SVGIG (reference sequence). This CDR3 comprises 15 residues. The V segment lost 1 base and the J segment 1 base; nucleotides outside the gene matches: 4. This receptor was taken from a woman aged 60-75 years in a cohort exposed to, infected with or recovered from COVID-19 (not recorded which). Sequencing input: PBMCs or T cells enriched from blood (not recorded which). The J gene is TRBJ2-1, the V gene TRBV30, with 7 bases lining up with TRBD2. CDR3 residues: CAWSAGGRSYNEQFF. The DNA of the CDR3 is TGTGCCTGGAGTGCCGGGGGGAGGTCCTACAATGAGCAGTTCTTC.